This T cell receptor (beta chain) is drawn from a study of T cells after yellow fever vaccination. Study outcomes and limitations: Only a small proportion of the clonotypes turned up in both the CD4 and the CD8 compartments, likely arising from convergent recombination.

5'RACE template switching generated TCR cDNA, adding a universal primer site and UMIs. MiXCR, run by TCRdb on the 5' RACE reads, gives a single entry per CDR3 protein. The sample includes 610,000 or so distinct CDR3 sequences, 10% to 15% of them seen just once. After removal of 2 bases from V and 6 bases from J, the junction contained 4 bases not matched to a gene. The CDR3 has 15 amino acids. Germline V gene data show CDR1 as MNHEY and CDR2 as SVGEGT. This clonotype was seen only a few times. No antigen is known for it. This TCR was sampled from a man aged 25 to 45 who received the YFV17D yellow fever vaccine. This sample comprised PBMCs, obtained on the day of the yellow fever booster vaccination. V gene TRBV6-2 or TRBV6-3 combines with J gene TRBJ2-1, with TRBD2 matching 10 bases. CDR3 nucleotide sequence: TGTGCCAGCAGTTACGGTAGGACTAGCGGCAATGAGCAGTTCTTC. Protein product: CASSYGRTSGNEQFF.